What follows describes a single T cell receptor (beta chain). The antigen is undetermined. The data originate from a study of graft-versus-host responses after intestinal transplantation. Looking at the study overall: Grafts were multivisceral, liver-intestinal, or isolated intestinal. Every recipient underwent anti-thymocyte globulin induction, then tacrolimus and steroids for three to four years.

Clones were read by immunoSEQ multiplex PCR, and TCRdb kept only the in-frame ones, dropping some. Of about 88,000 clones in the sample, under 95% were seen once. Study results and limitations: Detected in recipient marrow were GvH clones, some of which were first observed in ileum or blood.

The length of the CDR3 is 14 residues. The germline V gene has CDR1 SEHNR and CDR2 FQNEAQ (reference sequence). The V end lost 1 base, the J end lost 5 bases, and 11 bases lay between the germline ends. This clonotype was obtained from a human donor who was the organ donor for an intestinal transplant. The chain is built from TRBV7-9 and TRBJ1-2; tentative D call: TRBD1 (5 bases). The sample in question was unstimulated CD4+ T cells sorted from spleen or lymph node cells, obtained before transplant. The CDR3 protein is CASSLGSQEYGYTF. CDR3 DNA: TGTGCCAGCAGCTTAGGGTCACAGGAATATGGCTACACCTTC.